Each of the 20 T cell receptor beta chains below was sequenced from the same sample in a study of CD8 T cells in Susac syndrome. RNA, at 0.5 to 1 ug, was reverse transcribed with random hexamers. TCRdb called the immunoSEQ multiplex PCR reads again in MiXCR, with one record for every CDR3 protein. The sample holds around 270,000 distinct CDR3 sequences, 89% seen once. The sample consisted of CD8+ T cells from PBMCs. These receptors originate from a human donor with multiple sclerosis.

This chain uses TRBV25-1 with TRBJ2-7; 11 bases line up with TRBD2. Germline V gene sequence: CDR1 MGHDK, CDR2 SYGVNS. The CDR3 contains 14 residues. With V trimmed by 4 bases and J by 2 bases, 1 base remained unmatched. For the CDR3, the DNA is TGTGCCAGCAGTGTGGGACTAGCGGCCTACGAGCAGTACTTC. Translated: CASSVGLAAYEQYF.

The chain employs TRBV24-1 and TRBJ2-7; D remains ambiguous. The V and J ends lost 9 bases and 3 bases respectively, with 17 bases between them. CDR3 length: 14 residues. Germline CDR1 and CDR2: KGHDR and SFDVKD. The CDR3 DNA is TGTGCCACCTTCCCAGCGATTCCCATCTACGAGCAGTACTTC. This translates into CATFPAIPIYEQYF.

This chain connects TRBV12-3 or TRBV12-4 to TRBJ2-1, with a tentative D call TRBD1 (6 bases). With 6 bases removed from V and 0 bases from J, the gap between germline ends came to 9 bases. The length of the CDR3 is 14 residues. This CDR3 reads CASRGAPSYNEQFF. CDR3 DNA: TGTGCCAGCAGGGGGGCCCCCTCCTACAATGAGCAGTTCTTC.

The chain recombines TRBV30 with TRBJ1-1; D not certain. Trimming pared 2 bases from V and 7 bases from J, leaving 5 bases between. The germline CDR1 and CDR2 sequences are GTSNPN and SVGIG (reference sequence). The CDR3 spans 10 residues. The CDR3 sequence is CAWSRGEAFF. The CDR3 DNA reads as TGTGCCTGGAGTCGGGGTGAAGCTTTCTTT.

The chain links TRBV5-6 to TRBJ2-7, with TRBD2 identical over 11 bases. Germline trimming cut 0 bases from V and 2 bases from J; bases unmatched to any gene: 13. The CDR3 contains 19 residues. The V gene's germline CDR1 is SGHDT and CDR2 YYEEEE. CDR3 loop: CASSLGLLVGTSGTYEQYF. In DNA form, the CDR3 reads TGTGCCAGCAGCTTGGGGTTACTAGTGGGGACTAGCGGAACCTACGAGCAGTACTTC.

This clonotype has just one count. The chain joins TRBV10-3 to TRBJ2-7; 11 bases are shared with TRBD1. The CDR3 is 16 residues long. Germline V lookup: CDR1 ENHRY, CDR2 SYGVKD. The V and J ends lost 3 bases and 1 base, in that order; junction bases with no gene match: 5. CDR3 DNA sequence: TGTGCCATCAGTGAACCAGGGACAGGGGGATCCTACGAGCAGTACTTC. Encoded protein: CAISEPGTGGSYEQYF.

The chain recombines TRBV28 with TRBJ2-7, with D maybe TRBD2 (6 bases). CDR1 is MDHEN, CDR2 SYDVKM, per germline. The CDR3 length is 14 residues. With 3 bases removed from V and 7 bases from J, the gap between germline ends came to 16 bases. Here the CDR3 DNA reads TGTGCCAGCAGTTTGGAGGGTCCAAATGGGGAGCAGTACTTC. Translated: CASSLEGPNGEQYF.

CDR3 amino acids: CASSLSGGRETQYF. Here the CDR3 DNA reads TGTGCCAGCAGTTTATCAGGGGGCAGAGAGACCCAGTACTTC. The J gene is TRBJ2-5, the V gene TRBV27; 7 nucleotides line up with TRBD1. The CDR3 loop spans 14 amino acids. The ends lost 0 bases at V and 4 bases at J; junction bases unmatched: 2. Germline loops: CDR1 MNHEY, CDR2 SMNVEV (reference sequence).

This clonotype appeared a single time. V is TRBV6-2 or TRBV6-3 and J is TRBJ2-5; 12 bases agree with TRBD2. This CDR3 comprises 15 residues. Germline CDR1 is MNHEY and CDR2 is SVGEGT. With 4 bases clipped from V and 5 bases from J, the junction kept 5 bases outside the gene matches. This chain's CDR3 is CASSSSGGALETQYF. The CDR3 region has the DNA TGTGCCAGCAGTTCTAGCGGGGGGGCCTTGGAGACCCAGTACTTC.

The chain carries TRBV5-1 and TRBJ1-1, with a weak D call TRBD1 (6 bases). The ends were cut back, 4 bases at V and 5 bases at J, with 9 bases in the middle. The CDR3 has 12 amino acids. Germline CDR1 is SGHRS and CDR2 is YFSETQ. This CDR3 is CASSGTGTEAFF. DNA for the CDR3: TGCGCCAGCAGCGGAACAGGGACTGAAGCTTTCTTT.

The rearrangement links TRBV5-6 to TRBJ2-2, with 7 nucleotides matching TRBD1. The CDR3 spans 15 residues. V lost 4 bases to trimming and J lost 5 bases; unmatched junction nucleotides: 8. Germline V gene lookup returns CDR1 SGHDT and CDR2 YYEEEE. The CDR3 reads CASSDDRVGTGELFF. The CDR3 DNA reads as TGTGCCAGCAGCGACGACAGGGTAGGGACCGGGGAGCTGTTTTTT.

V gene TRBV19 combines with J gene TRBJ1-2; D call uncertain. CDR3 size: 13 residues. Germline lookup yields CDR1 LNHDA and CDR2 SQIVND (reference sequence). With 2 bases removed from V and 2 bases from J, the gap between germline ends came to 6 bases. The chain's CDR3 is CASSISRNYGYTF. The CDR3 region has the DNA TGTGCCAGTAGTATATCGCGGAACTATGGCTACACCTTC.

The chain employs TRBV28 and TRBJ2-3; D may be TRBD1 (6 bases). The germline V gene has CDR1 MDHEN and CDR2 SYDVKM. The CDR3 runs to 14 residues. Trimming cost V 6 bases and J 5 bases, with 15 bases left between them. The chain's CDR3 is CASSRSAGVDTQYF. For the CDR3, the DNA is TGTGCCAGCAGCCGAAGTGCAGGGGTAGATACGCAGTATTTT.

The gene calls are TRBV5-4 and TRBJ2-7, with a weak D call TRBD2 (8 bases). This CDR3 has 16 amino acids. V lost 4 bases to trimming and J lost 2 bases, with 19 bases between them. Germline V gives CDR1 SGHNT, CDR2 YYREEE (reference sequence). CDR3 in DNA: TGTGCCAGCAGCCCCTGGAGGGGGCGGGGGGCCTACGAGCAGTACTTC. This gives the protein CASSPWRGRGAYEQYF. Full variable domain (outside the CDR3, taken from reference TRBV5-4 and TRBJ2-7): ETGVTQSPTHLIKTRGQQVTLRCSSQSGHNTVSWYQQALGQGPQFIFQYYREEENGRGNFPPRFSGLQFPNYSSELNVNALELDDSALYLCASSPWRGRGAYEQYFGPGTRLTVT.

The chain links TRBV11-2 to TRBJ1-3; TRBD1 agrees at 11 bases. Germline-derived CDR1 and CDR2 are SGHAT and FQNNGV. After removal of 3 bases from V and 4 bases from J, the junction contained 8 bases not matched to a gene. The CDR3 contains 17 residues. The chain's CDR3 is CASSFSARTGGGNTIYF. CDR3 in DNA: TGTGCCAGCAGCTTCTCCGCCCGGACAGGGGGCGGAAACACCATATATTTT.

The CDR3 DNA reads as TGTGCCAGCAGCCATTCAGGGACTCGGCAGCGGGATGGCTACACCTTC. It translates to CASSHSGTRQRDGYTF. The chain links TRBV5-6 to TRBJ1-2, with D perhaps matching TRBD1 (5 bases). Trimming took off 4 bases at V and 6 bases at J, with 22 bases between the two ends. This CDR3 region has 16 residues. Looked up from germline, CDR1 is SGHDT and CDR2 is YYEEEE. The whole variable domain, filled in from reference TRBV5-6 and TRBJ1-2, reads DAGVTQSPTHLIKTRGQQVTLRCSPKSGHDTVSWYQQALGQGPQFIFQYYEEEERQRGNFPDRFSGHQFPNYSSELNVNALLLGDSALYLCASSHSGTRQRDGYTFGSGTRLTVV.

The gene calls are TRBV7-2 and TRBJ1-3; no clear D. The V end lost 0 bases, the J end lost 3 bases, and 9 bases lay between the germline ends. The CDR3 is 15 residues long. The germline CDR1 and CDR2 sequences are SGHTA and FQGNSA. CDR3 sequence reads: CASSLATLGGNTIYF. The DNA of the CDR3 is TGTGCCAGCAGCTTAGCCACCCTAGGTGGAAACACCATATATTTT. Based on the CDR3 plus reference TRBV7-2 and TRBJ1-3, the full variable domain is GAGVSQSPSNKVTEKGKDVELRCDPISGHTALYWYRQSLGQGLEFLIYFQGNSAPDKSGLPSDRFSAERTGGSVSTLTIQRTQQEDSAVYLCASSLATLGGNTIYFGEGSWLTVV.

The chain combines TRBV9 with TRBJ2-3; D gene ambiguous. Per the germline V gene, CDR1 is SGDLS and CDR2 is YYNGEE. The V and J ends lost 0 bases and 4 bases respectively, with 3 bases between them. The CDR3 covers 12 residues. The CDR3 spells CASSVAPDTQYF. The DNA of the CDR3 is TGTGCCAGCAGCGTAGCGCCAGATACGCAGTATTTT.

This clonotype was recorded a few times. The genes are TRBV29-1 and TRBJ1-2, with D possibly TRBD1 on 6 matching bases. There are 13 residues in the CDR3. CDR1 is SQVTM, CDR2 ANQGSEA, per germline. The CDR3 sequence: CTINEGPGEGYTF. The CDR3 coding sequence is TGCACAATTAACGAGGGCCCAGGGGAAGGCTACACCTTC.

The count of this clonotype is one. The rearrangement links TRBV5-4 to TRBJ2-7; the D gene is possibly TRBD1 (6 bases). Trimming took off 4 bases at V and 2 bases at J, with 16 bases between the two ends. From germline, CDR1 is SGHNT and CDR2 YYREEE (reference sequence). The CDR3 spans 15 residues. DNA of the CDR3: TGTGCCAGCAGCGATCATCCTGGACAGACCTACGAGCAGTACTTC. It codes for CASSDHPGQTYEQYF.